The 12 T cell receptor beta chains listed next were all sequenced from one sample in a study of cytomegalovirus exposure and HLA in healthy donors. The PCR had 60 Vbeta and 13 Jbeta primers. Sequencing was performed with immunoSEQ multiplex PCR; in TCRdb, only in-frame clones are kept and a portion is missing. The data show around 110,000 clones, around 65% seen once. The sequencing input was PBMCs. The receptors here all came from a young man in good health and CMV-seronegative.

V gene TRBV19 combines with J gene TRBJ2-1, with 8 bases aligning to TRBD2. From germline, CDR1 is LNHDA and CDR2 SQIVND (reference sequence). The J segment lost 1 base and the V segment lost 6 bases, leaving 8 bases of the junction unmatched. The CDR3 is 16 residues long. CDR3 residues: CASRGRSGGSYNEQFF. As DNA, the CDR3 is TGTGCCAGTAGGGGGAGGAGCGGGGGTTCCTACAATGAGCAGTTCTTC.

This rearrangement joins TRBV7-6 to TRBJ2-2; D call uncertain. This CDR3 region has 15 residues. Germline V gene lookup returns CDR1 SGHVS and CDR2 FNYEAQ. The V and J ends lost 1 base and 4 bases respectively, with 10 bases between them. The CDR3 bases are TGTGCCAGCAGCTTAGTCCAGATAGCCACCGGGGAGCTGTTTTTT. Amino acids: CASSLVQIATGELFF.

The CDR3 loop is CASSLWEGGYSYNEQFF. CDR3 DNA: TGTGCCAGCAGCCTATGGGAGGGGGGTTACTCCTACAATGAGCAGTTCTTC. This chain links TRBV7-8 with TRBJ2-1; D might be TRBD2 (7 bases). The germline V and J ends were trimmed by 5 bases and 0 bases, with 17 bases remaining between them. The CDR3 extends over 17 amino acids. Germline loops: CDR1 SGHVS, CDR2 FQNEAQ.

V gene TRBV30 combines with J gene TRBJ1-1; 7 bases agree with TRBD1. The CDR3 covers 14 residues. J was trimmed by 0 bases and V by 3 bases; bases with no gene match: 4. Per germline, CDR1 GTSNPN and CDR2 SVGIG (reference sequence). The chain's CDR3 is CAWSVGTVNTEAFF. CDR3 nucleotides: TGTGCCTGGAGCGTCGGGACAGTGAACACTGAAGCTTTCTTT.

This clone has just a few counts. The J gene is TRBJ1-5, the V gene TRBV18; D is ambiguous. Trimming left V 3 bases short and J 5 bases short, with 20 bases between. CDR3 length equals 17 residues. Per the germline V gene, CDR1 is KGHSH and CDR2 is LQKENI. The CDR3 DNA follows: TGTGCCAGCTCACCGGACTGGGCCTCGACTTCAGATCAGCCCCAGCATTTT. It yields the protein CASSPDWASTSDQPQHF.

This rearrangement joins TRBV5-5 to TRBJ2-7; TRBD1 is a possible D gene (6 bases). V lost 4 bases and J lost 4, with 15 bases in between. The CDR3 runs 14 residues. The germline CDR1 and CDR2 sequences are SGHKS and YYEKEE (reference sequence). The CDR3: CASSTRGSAYEQYF. In DNA, the CDR3 is TGTGCCAGCAGCACCAGGGGCTCGGCGTACGAGCAGTACTTC. The entire variable domain, with the rest obtained from reference TRBV5-5 and TRBJ2-7, is as follows: DAGVTQSPTHLIKTRGQQVTLRCSPISGHKSVSWYQQVLGQGPQFIFQYYEKEERGRGNFPDRFSARQFPNYSSELNVNALLLGDSALYLCASSTRGSAYEQYFGPGTRLTVT.

This chain links TRBV11-2 with TRBJ1-2; D might be TRBD1 (6 bases). The V and J ends lost 1 base and 8 bases respectively, with 11 bases between them. Germline CDR1 reads SGHAT; CDR2 reads FQNNGV. CDR3 length: 13 amino acids. CDR3 nucleotide sequence: TGTGCCAGCAGCTTAGTTTACAGGGAGGGCTACACCTTC. This sequence encodes CASSLVYREGYTF.

The chain couples TRBV7-9 to TRBJ1-1, with TRBD1 identical over 9 bases. V was pared by 6 bases and J by 6 bases, with 8 bases of the junction left unmatched. The length of the CDR3 is 14 residues. Germline V gene sequence: CDR1 SEHNR, CDR2 FQNEAQ (reference sequence). The CDR3 DNA reads TGTGCCAGCAGTGACCCGGGACAGGGAGCTGAAGCTTTCTTT. It translates to CASSDPGQGAEAFF.

For the CDR3, the DNA is TGCGCCAGCAGACCACCCGGGACAGGATACAATGAGCAGTTCTTC. Residues: CASRPPGTGYNEQFF. V and J are TRBV5-1 and TRBJ2-1, with 8 bases that match TRBD1. V lost 5 bases and J lost 4; bases outside the gene matches: 8. The CDR3 is made up of 15 amino acids. Germline loops: CDR1 SGHRS, CDR2 YFSETQ.

This clone has just a few counts. The chain combines TRBV5-4 with TRBJ1-4; 9 bases line up with TRBD1. This CDR3 region has 17 residues. Unmatched junction bases numbered 9, after V lost 4 bases and J lost 2 bases. Germline V gives CDR1 SGHNT, CDR2 YYREEE (reference sequence). The CDR3 here is CASSPAFTGGTNEKLFF. CDR3 DNA: TGTGCCAGCAGCCCAGCTTTTACAGGGGGCACTAATGAAAAACTGTTTTTT.

The chain employs TRBV28 and TRBJ1-2; D is perhaps TRBD1 (5 bases). The ends were cut back, 9 bases at V and 7 bases at J, with 12 bases in the middle. Germline V lookup: CDR1 MDHEN, CDR2 SYDVKM. This CDR3 has 11 residues. CDR3 loop: CASHGGGGYTF. The CDR3 DNA is TGTGCCAGTCACGGGGGAGGTGGCTACACCTTC.

The genes are TRBV7-2 and TRBJ2-7, with TRBD2 as a possible D gene (5 bases). This CDR3 is 16 amino acids long. The germline CDR1 and CDR2 sequences are SGHTA and FQGNSA. Trimming took 5 bases from V and 2 from J, leaving 19 bases between them. DNA for the CDR3: TGTGCCAGCAGCCCCCGGACGGGATCCTTGACCTACGAGCAGTACTTC. Translation: CASSPRTGSLTYEQYF.